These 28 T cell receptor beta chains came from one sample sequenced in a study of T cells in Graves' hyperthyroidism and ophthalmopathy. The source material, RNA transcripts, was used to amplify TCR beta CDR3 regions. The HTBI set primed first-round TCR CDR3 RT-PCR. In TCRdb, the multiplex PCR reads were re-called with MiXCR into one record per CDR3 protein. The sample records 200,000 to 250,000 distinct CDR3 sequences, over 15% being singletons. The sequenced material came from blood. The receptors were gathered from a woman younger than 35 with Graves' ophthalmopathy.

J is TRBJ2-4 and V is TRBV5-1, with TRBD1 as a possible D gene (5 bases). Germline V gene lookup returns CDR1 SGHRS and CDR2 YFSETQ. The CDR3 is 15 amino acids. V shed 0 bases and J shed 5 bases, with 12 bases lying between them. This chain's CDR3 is CASSLVGVGENIQYF. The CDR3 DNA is TGCGCCAGCAGCTTGGTAGGGGTTGGGGAAAACATTCAGTACTTC.

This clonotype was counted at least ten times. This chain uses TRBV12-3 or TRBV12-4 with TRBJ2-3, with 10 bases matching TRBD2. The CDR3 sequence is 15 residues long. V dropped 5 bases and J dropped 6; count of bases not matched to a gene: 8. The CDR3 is CASSPAGGISDTQYF. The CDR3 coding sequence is TGTGCCAGCAGTCCAGCGGGAGGGATATCGGATACGCAGTATTTT.

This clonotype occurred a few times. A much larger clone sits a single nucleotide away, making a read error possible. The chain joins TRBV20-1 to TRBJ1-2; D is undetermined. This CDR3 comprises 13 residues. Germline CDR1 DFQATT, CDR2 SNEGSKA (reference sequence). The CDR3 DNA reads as TGCAGTGCTAGAGGGGAGGTTAACTATGGCCACACCTTC. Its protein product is CSARGEVNYGHTF.

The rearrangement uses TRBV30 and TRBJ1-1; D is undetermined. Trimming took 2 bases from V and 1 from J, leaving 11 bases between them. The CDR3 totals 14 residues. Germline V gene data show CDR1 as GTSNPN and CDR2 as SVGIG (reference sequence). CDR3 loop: CAWSPLTPNTEAFF. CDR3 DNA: TGTGCCTGGAGTCCTTTGACACCGAACACTGAAGCTTTCTTT.

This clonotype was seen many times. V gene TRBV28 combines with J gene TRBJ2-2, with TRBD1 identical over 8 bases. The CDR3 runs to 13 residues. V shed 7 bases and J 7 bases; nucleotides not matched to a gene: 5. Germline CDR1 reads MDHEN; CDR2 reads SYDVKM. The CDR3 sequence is CASKTGVYGELFF. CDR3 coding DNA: TGTGCCAGCAAGACAGGGGTGTACGGGGAGCTGTTTTTT.

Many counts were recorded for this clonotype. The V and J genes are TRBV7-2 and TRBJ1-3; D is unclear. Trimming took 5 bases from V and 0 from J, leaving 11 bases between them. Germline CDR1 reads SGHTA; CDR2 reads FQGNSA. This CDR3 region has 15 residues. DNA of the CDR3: TGTGCCAGCAGCGACCGGCCGGCCTCTGGAAACACCATATATTTT. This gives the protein CASSDRPASGNTIYF.

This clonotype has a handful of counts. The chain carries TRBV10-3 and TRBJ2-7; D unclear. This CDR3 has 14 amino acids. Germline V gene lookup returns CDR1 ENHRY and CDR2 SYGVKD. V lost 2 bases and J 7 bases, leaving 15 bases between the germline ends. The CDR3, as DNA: TGTGCCATCAGTGAGCGGGCAAGGCAAATTGAGCAGTACTTC. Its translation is CAISERARQIEQYF.

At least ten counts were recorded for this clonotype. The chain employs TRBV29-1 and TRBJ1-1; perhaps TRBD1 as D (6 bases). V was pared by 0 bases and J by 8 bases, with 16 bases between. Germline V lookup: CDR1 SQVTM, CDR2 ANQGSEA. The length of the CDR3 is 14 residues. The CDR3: CSVEDSGAGGEAFF. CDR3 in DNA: TGCAGCGTTGAAGATTCGGGGGCTGGCGGGGAAGCTTTCTTT.

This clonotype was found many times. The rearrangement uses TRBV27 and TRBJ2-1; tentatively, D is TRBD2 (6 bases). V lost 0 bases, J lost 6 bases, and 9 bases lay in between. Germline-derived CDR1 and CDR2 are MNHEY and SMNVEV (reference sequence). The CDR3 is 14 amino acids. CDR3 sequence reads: CASSLSGRLNEQFF. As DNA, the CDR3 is TGTGCCAGCAGTTTATCCGGGAGACTCAATGAGCAGTTCTTC.

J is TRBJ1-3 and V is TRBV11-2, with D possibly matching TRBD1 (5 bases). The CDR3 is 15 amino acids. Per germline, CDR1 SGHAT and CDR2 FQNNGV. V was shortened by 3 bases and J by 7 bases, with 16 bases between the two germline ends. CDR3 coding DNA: TGTGCCAGCAGCTTCGGGACGGCTCTCGGGAACACCATATATTTT. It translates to CASSFGTALGNTIYF.

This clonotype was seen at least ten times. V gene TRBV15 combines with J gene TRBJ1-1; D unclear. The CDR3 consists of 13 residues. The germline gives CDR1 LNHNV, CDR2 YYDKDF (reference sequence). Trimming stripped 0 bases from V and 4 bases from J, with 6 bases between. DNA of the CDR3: TGTGCCACCAGCAGAGAGGATGCCACTGAAGCTTTCTTT. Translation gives CATSREDATEAFF.

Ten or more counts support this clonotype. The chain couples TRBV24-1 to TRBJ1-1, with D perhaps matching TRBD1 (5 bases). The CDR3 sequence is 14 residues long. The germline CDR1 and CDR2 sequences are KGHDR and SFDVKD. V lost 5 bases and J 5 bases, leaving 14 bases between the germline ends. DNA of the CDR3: TGTGCCACCAGTGTTGGGGGGTGGGAGACTGAAGCTTTCTTT. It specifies CATSVGGWETEAFF.

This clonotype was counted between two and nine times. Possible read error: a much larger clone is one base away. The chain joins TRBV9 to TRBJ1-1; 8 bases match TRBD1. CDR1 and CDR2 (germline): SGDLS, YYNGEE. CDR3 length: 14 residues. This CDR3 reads CVSSAGGGSTEAFF. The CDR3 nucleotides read TGTGTCAGCAGCGCAGGGGGCGGGAGCACTGAAGCTTTCTTT. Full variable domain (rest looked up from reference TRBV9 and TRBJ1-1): DSGVTQTPKHLITATGQRVTLRCSPRSGDLSVYWYQQSLDQGLQFLIQYYNGEERAKGNILERFSAQQFPDLHSELNLSSLELGDSALYFCVSSAGGGSTEAFFGQGTRLTVV.

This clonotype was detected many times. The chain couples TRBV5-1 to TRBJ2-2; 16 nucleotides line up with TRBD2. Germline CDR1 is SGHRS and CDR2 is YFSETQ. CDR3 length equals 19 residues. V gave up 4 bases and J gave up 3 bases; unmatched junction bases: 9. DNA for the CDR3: TGCGCCAGCAGCCTACCCGGGACTAGCGGGAGGGCCTACACCGGGGAGCTGTTTTTT. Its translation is CASSLPGTSGRAYTGELFF.

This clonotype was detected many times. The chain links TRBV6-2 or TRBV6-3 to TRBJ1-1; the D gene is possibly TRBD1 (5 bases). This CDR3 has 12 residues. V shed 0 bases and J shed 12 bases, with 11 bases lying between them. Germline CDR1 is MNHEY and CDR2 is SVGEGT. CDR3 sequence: CASSYSWGDSFF. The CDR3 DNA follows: TGTGCCAGCAGTTACTCGTGGGGGGATTCTTTCTTT.

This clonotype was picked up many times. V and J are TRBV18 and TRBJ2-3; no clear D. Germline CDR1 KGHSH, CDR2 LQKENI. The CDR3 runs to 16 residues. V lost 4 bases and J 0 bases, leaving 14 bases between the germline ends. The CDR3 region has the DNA TGTGCCAGCTCACTTCAGTTCACTCCTAGCACAGATACGCAGTATTTT. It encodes CASSLQFTPSTDTQYF.

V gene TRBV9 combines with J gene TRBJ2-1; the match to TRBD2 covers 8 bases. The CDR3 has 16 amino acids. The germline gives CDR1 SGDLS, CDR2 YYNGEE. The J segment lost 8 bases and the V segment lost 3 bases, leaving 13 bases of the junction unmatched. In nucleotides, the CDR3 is TGTGCCAGCAGCGGAACGACCGGGACTAGAGGCCATGAGCAGTTCTTC. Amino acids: CASSGTTGTRGHEQFF. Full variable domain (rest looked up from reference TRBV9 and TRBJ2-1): DSGVTQTPKHLITATGQRVTLRCSPRSGDLSVYWYQQSLDQGLQFLIQYYNGEERAKGNILERFSAQQFPDLHSELNLSSLELGDSALYFCASSGTTGTRGHEQFFGPGTRLTVL.

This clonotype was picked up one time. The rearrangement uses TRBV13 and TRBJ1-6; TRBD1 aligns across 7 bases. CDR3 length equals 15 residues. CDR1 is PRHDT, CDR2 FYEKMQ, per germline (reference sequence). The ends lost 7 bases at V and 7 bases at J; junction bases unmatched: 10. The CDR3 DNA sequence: TGTGCCAGCACCCTTCGAAGACAGGGAAATTCACCCCTCCACTTT. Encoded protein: CASTLRRQGNSPLHF.

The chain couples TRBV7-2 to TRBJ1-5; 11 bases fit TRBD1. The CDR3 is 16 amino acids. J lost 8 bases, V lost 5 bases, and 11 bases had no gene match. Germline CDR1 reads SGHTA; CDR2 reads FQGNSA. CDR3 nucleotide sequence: TGTGCCAGCAGCCCGACGGGACAGGGGGGTAGAGAGCCCCAGCATTTT. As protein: CASSPTGQGGREPQHF.

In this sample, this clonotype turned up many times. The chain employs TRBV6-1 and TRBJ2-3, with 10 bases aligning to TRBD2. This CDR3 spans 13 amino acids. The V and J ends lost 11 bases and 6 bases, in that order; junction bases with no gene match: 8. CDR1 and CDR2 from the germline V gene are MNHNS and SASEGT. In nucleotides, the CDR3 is TGTGCCGTAAACTCGGGACTAGCGGATACGCAGTATTTT. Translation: CAVNSGLADTQYF.

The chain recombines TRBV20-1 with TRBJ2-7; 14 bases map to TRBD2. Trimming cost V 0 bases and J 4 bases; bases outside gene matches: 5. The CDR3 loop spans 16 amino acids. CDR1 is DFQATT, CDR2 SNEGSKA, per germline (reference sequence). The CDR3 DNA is TGCAGTGCTAGAGAAATGACTAGCGGGAGGGGGTACGAGCAGTACTTC. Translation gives CSAREMTSGRGYEQYF.

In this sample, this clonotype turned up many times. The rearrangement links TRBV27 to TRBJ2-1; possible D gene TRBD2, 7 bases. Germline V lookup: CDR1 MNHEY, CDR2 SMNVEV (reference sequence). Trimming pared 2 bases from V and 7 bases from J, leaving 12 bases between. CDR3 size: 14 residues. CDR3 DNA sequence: TGTGCCAGCAGTTTAAGGAGGGGGGGAAATGAGCAGTTCTTC. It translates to CASSLRRGGNEQFF.

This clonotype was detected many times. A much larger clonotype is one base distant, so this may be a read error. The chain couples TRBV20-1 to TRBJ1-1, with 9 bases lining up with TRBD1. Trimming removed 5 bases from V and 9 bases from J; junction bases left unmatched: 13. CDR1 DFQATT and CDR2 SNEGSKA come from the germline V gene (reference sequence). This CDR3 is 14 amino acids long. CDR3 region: CSAGPGTGWEQAFF. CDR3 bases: TGCAGTGCTGGACCCGGGACAGGGTGGGAACAAGCTTTCTTT.

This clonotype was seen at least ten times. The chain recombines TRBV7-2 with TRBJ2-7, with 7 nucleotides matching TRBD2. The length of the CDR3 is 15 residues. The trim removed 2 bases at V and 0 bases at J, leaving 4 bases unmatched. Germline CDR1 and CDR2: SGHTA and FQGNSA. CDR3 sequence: CASSLLADVSYEQYF. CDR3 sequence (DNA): TGTGCCAGCAGCTTACTAGCGGACGTCTCCTACGAGCAGTACTTC.

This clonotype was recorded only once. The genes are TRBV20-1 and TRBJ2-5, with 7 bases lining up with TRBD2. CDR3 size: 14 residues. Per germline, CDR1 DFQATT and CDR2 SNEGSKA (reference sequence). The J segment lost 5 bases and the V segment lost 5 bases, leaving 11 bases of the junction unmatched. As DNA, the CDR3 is TGCAGTGCTCGGGAAAGCGGGGACTTGGAGACCCAGTACTTC. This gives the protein CSARESGDLETQYF.

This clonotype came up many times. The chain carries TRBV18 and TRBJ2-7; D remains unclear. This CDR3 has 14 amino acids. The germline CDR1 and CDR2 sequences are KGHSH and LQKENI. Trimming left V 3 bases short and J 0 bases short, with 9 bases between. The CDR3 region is CASSPETRSYEQYF. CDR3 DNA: TGTGCCAGCTCACCCGAGACGCGCTCCTACGAGCAGTACTTC.

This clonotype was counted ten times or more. CDR3: CASSSHSGRAWYNEQFF. The CDR3 DNA is TGTGCCAGCTCATCCCATAGCGGGAGGGCGTGGTACAATGAGCAGTTCTTC. V gene TRBV18 combines with J gene TRBJ2-1; TRBD2 aligns across 11 bases. Losses at the gene ends were 5 bases for V and 4 bases for J; bases not matched to a gene: 10. The CDR3 has 17 residues. The germline V gene encodes CDR1 KGHSH and CDR2 LQKENI. Full variable domain (remainder filled in from reference TRBV18 and TRBJ2-1): NAGVMQNPRHLVRRRGQEARLRCSPMKGHSHVYWYRQLPEEGLKFMVYLQKENIIDESGMPKERFSAEFPKEGPSILRIQQVVRGDSAAYFCASSSHSGRAWYNEQFFGPGTRLTVL.

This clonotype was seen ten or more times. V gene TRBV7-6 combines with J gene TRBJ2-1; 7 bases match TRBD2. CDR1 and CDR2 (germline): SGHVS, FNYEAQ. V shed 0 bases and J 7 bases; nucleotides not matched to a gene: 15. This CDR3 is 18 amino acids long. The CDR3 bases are TGTGCCAGCAGCTTAGCGCCGCGGGGGACCGTCCCGGGGAATGAGCAGTTCTTC. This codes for CASSLAPRGTVPGNEQFF.